These T cell receptor beta chains were read from a single sample in a study of early T cells in non-severe SARS-CoV-2 infection. Via MiXCR, TCRdb re-called the 5' RACE reads, giving one row per CDR3 protein. This table holds tens of thousands of distinct CDR3 sequences, approximately 11% found once. The sample was whole blood. Receptor source: an adult who was a healthcare worker with PCR-confirmed SARS-CoV-2 infection or an uninfected control (not recorded which). Both conserved end residues are part of each CDR3. The D gene is left open where the match is weak. Part of the rows lack a size; the others show once, few, many or a class for expanded clones.

-,-,TRBV12-3/TRBV12-4,TRBJ1-1,TGTGCCAGCAGTTTAGCGCTCGGAGCTTTCTTT,CASSLALGAFF
-,few,TRBV20-1,TRBJ2-7,TGCAGTGCTAGATCGGTCCTTCACGAGCAGTACTTC,CSARSVLHEQYF
-,-,TRBV20-1,TRBJ2-2,TGCAGTGCTAGAGGCCCGGCTTACACCGGGGAGCTGTTTTTT,CSARGPAYTGELFF
TRBD1,few,TRBV20-1,TRBJ1-2,TGCAGTGCTAGTTTGGGACAGGGGGCGTCTGGCTACACCTTC,CSASLGQGASGYTF
-,-,TRBV11-2,TRBJ2-7,TGTGCCAGCAGCTTAGGGAGCGTTTATAGCTCCTACGAGCAGTACTTC,CASSLGSVYSSYEQYF
TRBD2,many,TRBV3-1,TRBJ2-7,TGTGCCAGCAGCCAGGGGACTAGCGGGAGTATCTCCTACGAGCAGTACTTC,CASSQGTSGSISYEQYF
-,-,TRBV29-1,TRBJ2-2,TGCAGCGTTAAAGACGGAAACACCGGGGAGCTGTTTTTT,CSVKDGNTGELFF
-,many,TRBV10-3,TRBJ2-5,TGTGCCATCAGTGAGCGGGAAAAAGAGACCCAGTACTTC,CAISEREKETQYF
TRBD2,few,TRBV4-3,TRBJ2-3,TGCGCCAGCAGCCAGGATACTAGCGGAGGGTCAGATACGCAGTATTTT,CASSQDTSGGSDTQYF
TRBD1,-,TRBV19,TRBJ2-7,TGTGCCAGTAGTATGGGACAGGGCTACGAGCAGTACTTC,CASSMGQGYEQYF
-,-,TRBV5-4,TRBJ1-2,TGTGCCAGCAGCTTGTACCCCCGTCAGGGACCCCTCTATGGCTACACCTTC,CASSLYPRQGPLYGYTF
TRBD1,-,TRBV5-1,TRBJ2-7,TGCGCCAGCAGCTTGGACAGGGGATCGGACGAGCAGTACTTC,CASSLDRGSDEQYF
TRBD1,few,TRBV20-1,TRBJ2-7,TGCAGTGCTAGAGAGAGGGACAGTGCCTACTACGAGCAGTACTTC,CSARERDSAYYEQYF
-,-,TRBV7-9,TRBJ1-2,TGTGCCAGCAGCCAGAGTCGGGGTGAGGCAGGTTACACCTTC,CASSQSRGEAGYTF
-,medium-sized,TRBV7-9,TRBJ2-3,TGTGCCAGCAGCAGGGGCACAGATACGCAGTATTTT,CASSRGTDTQYF
-,-,TRBV2,TRBJ1-2,TGTGCCAGCCGTTGGGAGGAACGGGGCTACACCTTC,CASRWEERGYTF
-,many,TRBV12-3/TRBV12-4,TRBJ2-7,TGTGCCAGCAGTCCTAGGACCGAGCAGTACTTC,CASSPRTEQYF
TRBD1,-,TRBV28,TRBJ1-1,TGTGCCCTTCAGGGGGGGGGAACTGAAGCTTTCTTT,CALQGGGTEAFF
-,-,TRBV20-1,TRBJ2-7,TGCAGTGCTCCCGGGACTCACCCCCTCTTC,CSAPGTHPLF
-,-,TRBV11-1,TRBJ2-7,TGTGCCAGCAGCTTTGGGGATGGGGTTATCTACGAGCAGTACTTC,CASSFGDGVIYEQYF
TRBD2,many,TRBV6-5,TRBJ2-3,TGTGCCAGCAGGCCTAGCGGCTACACAGATACGCAGTATTTT,CASRPSGYTDTQYF
TRBD2,few,TRBV14,TRBJ2-7,TGTGCCAGCAGCCAAGCCGGACTAGCTCTCTACGAGCAGTACTTC,CASSQAGLALYEQYF
-,-,TRBV28,TRBJ2-7,TGTGCCAGCAGTAGGGTACTAGGGTCCCTTGGGGCTTACGAGCAGTACTTC,CASSRVLGSLGAYEQYF
-,-,TRBV12-3/TRBV12-4,TRBJ2-7,TGTGCCAGCAGTTTATATGTGGGGAACGAGCAGTACTTC,CASSLYVGNEQYF
-,-,TRBV15,TRBJ2-7,TGTGCCACCAGCAGAGACTGGGACGGGGAAACTCATAACTACGAGCAGTACTTC,CATSRDWDGETHNYEQYF
-,-,TRBV20-1,TRBJ2-5,TGCAGTGCTACCCCCTCGCAGGGGACCCAGTACTTC,CSATPSQGTQYF
-,-,TRBV20-1,TRBJ2-1,TGCAGTGCCCTAAGGGGGAGAGGTGGTGAGCAGTTCTTC,CSALRGRGGEQFF
-,-,TRBV7-2,TRBJ2-3,TGTGCCAGCAGCATCGTTAGCGCCAGAGGGGATACGCAGTATTTT,CASSIVSARGDTQYF
-,-,TRBV12-3/TRBV12-4,TRBJ2-7,TGTGCCAGCAGTTTAACTGGGCGCGGGGAGCAGTACTTC,CASSLTGRGEQYF
-,few,TRBV4-1,TRBJ2-5,TGCGCCAGCAGCCGGACTCACGGGGAGACCCAGTACTTC,CASSRTHGETQYF
TRBD2,many,TRBV3-1,TRBJ2-1,TGTGCCAGCAGCCACGCCGGGACTAGCGGGAGTCGCGAGCAGTTCTTC,CASSHAGTSGSREQFF
TRBD2,-,TRBV7-2,TRBJ2-7,TGTGCCAGCATGAGGACTGGGGGAGGGCAGGGCGAGCAGTACTTC,CASMRTGGGQGEQYF
TRBD1,many,TRBV3-1,TRBJ1-1,TGTGCCAGCAGCCCCCGGACAGGGGGCCGGGTCACTGAAGCTTTCTTT,CASSPRTGGRVTEAFF
-,-,TRBV7-2,TRBJ2-2,TGTGCCAGCAGTAGGTGGGGAGGCACCGGGGAGCTGTTTTTT,CASSRWGGTGELFF
-,few,TRBV6-6,TRBJ2-7,TGTGCCAGCAGAGCCCCATCCGGGGAGCAGTACTTC,CASRAPSGEQYF
-,few,TRBV4-1,TRBJ1-1,TGCGCCAGCAGCCAAGATCGTTATAGTGAAGCTTTCTTT,CASSQDRYSEAFF
-,few,TRBV30,TRBJ2-7,TGTGCCTGGACGGGATCGTACCACGAGCAGTACTTC,CAWTGSYHEQYF
TRBD1,few,TRBV27,TRBJ2-7,TGTGCCAGCAGTCAACAGGGGTATCGCGAGCAGTACTTC,CASSQQGYREQYF
TRBD2,many,TRBV28,TRBJ2-7,TGTGCCAGCAGTTTTCCGGGACTGCGATCTAGCGGGATTCCCAACGAGCAGTACTTC,CASSFPGLRSSGIPNEQYF
TRBD2,many,TRBV20-1,TRBJ2-1,TGCAGTGCAATAGCGGGAAGTTACAATGAGCAGTTCTTC,CSAIAGSYNEQFF
TRBD2,-,TRBV11-2,TRBJ2-1,TGTGCCAGCAGCTTGACTAGCGGGAGGTACAATGAGCAGTTCTTC,CASSLTSGRYNEQFF
TRBD2,-,TRBV24-1,TRBJ2-3,TGTGCCACCAGTGTGATCGGACTAGCGGAACCTTTCTCTAGCACAGATACGCAGTACTTT,CATSVIGLAEPFSSTDTQYF
-,few,TRBV20-1,TRBJ1-1,TGCAGTGCTAGAGATAACAGGAACACTGAAGCTTTCTTT,CSARDNRNTEAFF
TRBD2,-,TRBV7-8,TRBJ2-7,TGTGCCAGCAGCTTAGGCGGGAGGGATTCCTACGAGCAGTACTTC,CASSLGGRDSYEQYF
-,few,TRBV7-6,TRBJ1-1,TGTGCCAGCAGCTTTGACAGCTCCCGGACTGAAGCTTTCTTT,CASSFDSSRTEAFF
TRBD2,-,TRBV14,TRBJ2-5,TGTGCCAGCAGCCCAAGGACTAGCGGGAGGGCCATGGCGGAGACCCAGTACTTC,CASSPRTSGRAMAETQYF
-,few,TRBV15,TRBJ1-3,TGTGCCACCAGCAGAGATCTTAACAGGGCTTTCGGTAACACCATATATTTT,CATSRDLNRAFGNTIYF
-,few,TRBV6-2/TRBV6-3,TRBJ1-1,TGTGCCAGCAGTTACTTTTCCCAGAACACTGAAGCTTTCTTT,CASSYFSQNTEAFF
TRBD2,-,TRBV7-2,TRBJ2-1,TGTGCCAGCAGCTTGGAGCGGGAGGGCGCTGAGCAGTTCTTC,CASSLEREGAEQFF
-,few,TRBV7-9,TRBJ1-6,TGTGCCAGCAGCCGGACAGTAAACTCACCCCTCCACTTT,CASSRTVNSPLHF
-,few,TRBV7-2,TRBJ1-5,TGTGCCAGCAGCCCCGATACAGGTGCTCCACAGCATTTT,CASSPDTGAPQHF
-,-,TRBV5-4,TRBJ2-2,TGTGCCAGCAGCGCACAGGGATGGAACACCGGGGAGCTGTTTTTT,CASSAQGWNTGELFF
TRBD1,-,TRBV28,TRBJ2-7,TGTGCCAGCTTGGGACAGGAGCTCTACGAGCAGTACTTC,CASLGQELYEQYF
TRBD2,few,TRBV7-2,TRBJ2-1,TGTGCCAGCAGCCCCACTAGCGGGATAAGTGAGCAGTTCTTC,CASSPTSGISEQFF
-,few,TRBV5-4,TRBJ1-3,TGTGCCAGCAGCTTGGGACATCTTGGGGGTAACTCTGGAAACACCATATATTTT,CASSLGHLGGNSGNTIYF